These 10 T cell receptor beta chains share one sample of origin, sequenced in a study of yellow fever vaccine responses in identical twins. MiXCR, run by TCRdb on the RT-PCR reads, gives a single entry per CDR3 protein. The repertoire includes 2,000 to 2,500 distinct CDR3 sequences, 82% of them detected once, and 5% to 6.5% sits in the top ten. The sequencing used T cells from blood (PBMCs), unsorted or a sorted subset (not recorded which), collected before or after yellow fever vaccination (not recorded which). The receptors come from a woman aged 18-29 years who received the yellow fever vaccine.

The V gene is TRBV20-1, the J gene TRBJ2-3; D is unclear. CDR3 length equals 12 residues. CDR1 and CDR2 from the germline V gene are DFQATT and SNEGSKA (reference sequence). The V end was cut by 4 bases, the J end by 1 base, with 6 bases between. The DNA of the CDR3 is TGCAGTGCTAAGAGCGGCACAGATACGCAGTATTTT. Translating it yields CSAKSGTDTQYF.

The V call is TRBV11-1, the J call TRBJ2-2; D is ambiguous. Per the germline V gene, CDR1 is SGHAT and CDR2 is FQDESV (reference sequence). The V gene lost 3 bases and the J gene lost 3 bases, with 8 bases spanning the gap. The CDR3 totals 14 residues. In nucleotides, the CDR3 is TGTGCCAGCAGCTTTGAGGTGCACACCGGGGAGCTGTTTTTT. Protein: CASSFEVHTGELFF.

The rearrangement links TRBV4-1 to TRBJ1-1; no definite D call. The CDR3 is 16 amino acids. The V gene lost 5 bases and the J gene lost 0 bases, with 16 bases spanning the gap. Germline-derived CDR1 and CDR2 are MGHRA and YSYEKL. CDR3 DNA: TGCGCCAGCAGCGGGGTGGGTTTTTTGATGAACACTGAAGCTTTCTTT. Translation gives CASSGVGFLMNTEAFF.

The rearrangement joins TRBV4-1 to TRBJ1-4; 8 bases are a match to TRBD1. The CDR3 is 15 residues long. Trimming removed 4 bases from V and 4 bases from J; junction bases left unmatched: 5. The germline V gene has CDR1 MGHRA and CDR2 YSYEKL. CDR3 nucleotide sequence: TGCGCCAGCAGCCCTCGGACAGGGAGTAATGAAAAACTGTTTTTT. Its translation is CASSPRTGSNEKLFF.

This chain connects TRBV29-1 to TRBJ2-3; the D is unclear. V was clipped by 3 bases and J by 6 bases, with 4 bases between them. CDR3 length: 10 amino acids. CDR1 and CDR2 from the germline V gene are SQVTM and ANQGSEA. CDR3 sequence: CSVDLDTQYF. The CDR3 nucleotides read TGCAGCGTTGATCTGGATACGCAGTATTTT.

The chain employs TRBV29-1 and TRBJ2-1; D is unresolved. The CDR3 sequence is 11 residues long. Germline loops: CDR1 SQVTM, CDR2 ANQGSEA. V lost 0 bases and J 9 bases, leaving 6 bases between the germline ends. CDR3 in amino acids: CSVEDPVEQFF. The DNA for the CDR3 is TGCAGCGTTGAAGATCCAGTTGAGCAGTTCTTC.

The sample holds a few counts of this clonotype. The V call is TRBV4-1, the J call TRBJ1-2, with 7 bases aligning to TRBD1. Germline CDR1 and CDR2: MGHRA and YSYEKL. The V and J ends lost 1 base and 2 bases, in that order; junction bases with no gene match: 10. The CDR3 extends over 17 amino acids. CDR3 in amino acids: CASSQGGLGQKNYGYTF. The CDR3, as DNA: TGCGCCAGCAGCCAAGGAGGTTTGGGACAGAAGAACTATGGCTACACCTTC.

The chain recombines TRBV29-1 with TRBJ2-3; 11 positions agree with TRBD2. With 6 bases clipped from V and 7 bases from J, the junction kept 9 bases outside the gene matches. Germline V CDR1 and CDR2: SQVTM, ANQGSEA. This CDR3 has 14 amino acids. The CDR3 reads CSVPLAGVPNTQYF. The CDR3 DNA is TGCAGCGTCCCACTAGCGGGAGTACCAAATACGCAGTATTTT.

V and J are TRBV7-9 and TRBJ2-1, with D uncertain. The CDR3 sequence is 12 residues long. V lost 1 base to trimming and J lost 8 bases, with 6 bases between them. Germline V gene lookup returns CDR1 SEHNR and CDR2 FQNEAQ (reference sequence). As DNA, the CDR3 is TGTGCCAGCAGCTTAGAATCTGATGAGCAGTTCTTC. Translated: CASSLESDEQFF.

As DNA, the CDR3 is TGCGCCAGCAGCCAAGCCGGGACAGGGGGTACTGAAGCTTTCTTT. It is translated as CASSQAGTGGTEAFF. V usage is TRBV4-1 and J usage is TRBJ1-1, with TRBD1 matching over 11 bases. J gave up 5 bases and V 1 base, and 3 bases lay outside the gene matches. Germline CDR1 is MGHRA and CDR2 is YSYEKL. This CDR3 region has 15 residues.